These 21 T cell receptor beta chains were sequenced from one sample in a study of cytomegalovirus exposure and HLA in healthy donors. It was with 60 Vbeta and 13 Jbeta primers that the PCR ran. The assay was immunoSEQ multiplex PCR, and TCRdb's table has in-frame clones only and misses some. The repertoire consists of tens of thousands of clones, with approximately 71% occurring once and the leading ten covering over 2%. Sequencing used PBMCs. All receptors derive from a man aged 40-49 years in good health and CMV-seronegative.

The chain couples TRBV27 to TRBJ1-4; possible D gene TRBD1, 5 bases. The CDR3 runs to 17 residues. With 0 bases removed from V and 7 bases from J, the gap between germline ends came to 18 bases. The germline CDR1 and CDR2 sequences are MNHEY and SMNVEV (reference sequence). CDR3 sequence (DNA): TGTGCCAGCAGTTTATCAGGCCAGGGCAGCCGGCGTGAAAAACTGTTTTTT. Translation: CASSLSGQGSRREKLFF.

The chain combines TRBV7-2 with TRBJ2-3; TRBD1 might be the D (6 bases). The CDR3 contains 12 residues. The V end lost 1 base, the J end lost 11 bases, and 10 bases lay between the germline ends. Per the germline V gene, CDR1 is SGHTA and CDR2 is FQGNSA. CDR3 region: CASSLDRDQQYF. The CDR3 DNA sequence: TGTGCCAGCAGCTTAGACAGGGACCAGCAGTATTTT.

The chain carries TRBV6-6 and TRBJ2-7; 9 bases agree with TRBD1. The ends lost 4 bases at V and 3 bases at J; junction bases unmatched: 10. CDR3 size: 16 residues. Germline loops: CDR1 MNHNY, CDR2 SVGAGI (reference sequence). The CDR3 sequence is CASSLGQGPLYYEQYF. The DNA of the CDR3 is TGTGCCAGCAGTTTGGGACAGGGCCCCCTATACTACGAGCAGTACTTC.

J is TRBJ2-5 and V is TRBV7-2; no reliable D call. The germline V gene has CDR1 SGHTA and CDR2 FQGNSA. V lost 8 bases and J lost 0, with 19 bases in between. The CDR3 is 16 amino acids. The CDR3 sequence: CASLQFGQSYQETQYF. DNA for the CDR3: TGTGCCAGCCTACAATTTGGGCAGTCGTACCAAGAGACCCAGTACTTC.

This rearrangement joins TRBV5-1 to TRBJ1-1, with a possible D match to TRBD1 (6 bases). Germline CDR1 is SGHRS and CDR2 is YFSETQ. This CDR3 comprises 14 residues. V was pared by 5 bases and J by 1 base, with 12 bases between. The CDR3 region is CASSHGTTNTEAFF. In DNA form, the CDR3 reads TGCGCCAGCAGTCACGGGACAACGAACACTGAAGCTTTCTTT.

This clone was seen only a few times. This rearrangement joins TRBV30 to TRBJ2-6, with TRBD1 matching over 7 bases. The V gene's germline CDR1 is GTSNPN and CDR2 SVGIG (reference sequence). V was clipped by 7 bases and J by 3 bases; unmatched bases: 6. CDR3 length: 14 residues. The DNA for the CDR3 is TGTGCCTCTTTCACAGGGGTTGGGGCCAACGTCCTGACTTTC. It specifies CASFTGVGANVLTF.

This chain links TRBV9 with TRBJ2-3, with 7 bases matching TRBD1. CDR3 length: 12 residues. With V trimmed by 3 bases and J by 7 bases, 2 bases remained unmatched. Germline-derived CDR1 and CDR2 are SGDLS and YYNGEE. The CDR3 region has the DNA TGTGCCAGCAGCGGCAGGGGGAATACGCAGTATTTT. This codes for CASSGRGNTQYF. The full variable domain, in which reference TRBV9 and TRBJ2-3 provide the parts outside the CDR3, is DSGVTQTPKHLITATGQRVTLRCSPRSGDLSVYWYQQSLDQGLQFLIQYYNGEERAKGNILERFSAQQFPDLHSELNLSSLELGDSALYFCASSGRGNTQYFGPGTRLTVL.

A single count supports this clone. In DNA form, the CDR3 reads TGTGCCAGCTCACCCCAGGGTAGGAGCAATCAGCCCCAGCATTTT. Amino acid sequence: CASSPQGRSNQPQHF. The chain has TRBV18 and TRBJ1-5, with D possibly matching TRBD1 (5 bases). Trimming shortened V by 3 bases and J by 1 base, and 10 bases separated the two germline ends. The CDR3 spans 15 residues. CDR1 is KGHSH, CDR2 LQKENI, per germline.

This clone was seen a few times. The chain is built from TRBV5-1 and TRBJ2-7; 8 bases are a match to TRBD1. V shed 3 bases, J shed 5 bases, and the junction held 13 bases outside the gene matches. This CDR3 has 16 amino acids. CDR1 and CDR2 (germline): SGHRS, YFSETQ. DNA for the CDR3: TGCGCCAGCAGCTGGGCAGGGGGCGGGCTAAGGGACGAGCAGTACTTC. This translates into CASSWAGGGLRDEQYF.

The chain is built from TRBV4-1 and TRBJ2-7, with 13 bases lining up with TRBD2. The CDR3 extends over 18 amino acids. V shed 4 bases and J 0 bases; nucleotides not matched to a gene: 9. Germline V lookup: CDR1 MGHRA, CDR2 YSYEKL. DNA for the CDR3: TGCGCCAGCAGCCCTCTGGGACTAGCGGGGCGGGGCTCCTACGAGCAGTACTTC. The encoded protein is CASSPLGLAGRGSYEQYF.

This clone was detected only once. The V call is TRBV27, the J call TRBJ2-6, with D possibly being TRBD1 (6 bases). Germline V gene sequence: CDR1 MNHEY, CDR2 SMNVEV (reference sequence). The CDR3 has 18 amino acids. V was clipped by 5 bases and J by 2 bases, with 19 bases between them. As DNA, the CDR3 is TGTGCCAGCAGTCCCCATTACCCGAACAGGGCTGGGGCCAACGTCCTGACTTTC. The encoded protein is CASSPHYPNRAGANVLTF.

The gene calls are TRBV5-6 and TRBJ1-6, with D maybe TRBD1 (5 bases). This CDR3 is built from 16 residues. V was clipped by 0 bases and J by 6 bases, with 13 bases between them. Germline V CDR1 and CDR2: SGHDT, YYEEEE. The CDR3 is CASSLAQGQRNSPLHF. The CDR3 DNA reads as TGTGCCAGCAGCTTGGCCCAGGGCCAGCGTAATTCACCCCTCCACTTT.

V gene TRBV6-5 combines with J gene TRBJ1-1; 9 bases match TRBD1. V was pared by 6 bases and J by 8 bases, with 10 bases of the junction left unmatched. Germline assignment: CDR1 MNHEY and CDR2 SVGAGI. The CDR3 length is 14 residues. CDR3 amino acids: CASSRGQGIGEAFF. The CDR3 DNA reads as TGTGCCAGCAGCAGGGGACAGGGAATCGGGGAAGCTTTCTTT.

The rearrangement links TRBV6-1 to TRBJ2-7; 10 bases map to TRBD1. The CDR3 has 15 residues. After removal of 8 bases from V and 3 bases from J, the junction contained 10 bases not matched to a gene. The V gene's germline CDR1 is MNHNS and CDR2 SASEGT. In nucleotides, the CDR3 is TGTGCCAGCCTATCCGGACAGGGGGATATCTACGAGCAGTACTTC. Translated: CASLSGQGDIYEQYF.

The V call is TRBV7-9, the J call TRBJ2-5; TRBD1 aligns across 10 bases. The V gene end was trimmed by 5 bases and the J gene end by 6 bases; junction bases not matched to a gene: 6. The CDR3 is 14 amino acids. Germline CDR1 reads SEHNR; CDR2 reads FQNEAQ (reference sequence). As DNA, the CDR3 is TGTGCCAGCAGCCAGGGACAGGGGTTGCAGACCCAGTACTTC. Translating gives CASSQGQGLQTQYF. The variable domain in full, completed from reference TRBV7-9 and TRBJ2-5, reads DTGVSQNPRHKITKRGQNVTFRCDPISEHNRLYWYRQTLGQGPEFLTYFQNEAQLEKSRLLSDRFSAERPKGSFSTLEIQRTEQGDSAMYLCASSQGQGLQTQYFGPGTRLLVL.

V and J are TRBV5-4 and TRBJ2-1; 8 bases agree with TRBD2. Losses at the gene ends were 2 bases for V and 4 bases for J; bases not matched to a gene: 5. In germline, CDR1 is SGHNT, CDR2 YYREEE (reference sequence). The CDR3 loop spans 15 amino acids. In DNA, the CDR3 is TGTGCCAGCAGCTTAAATAGCGGGGCTTACAATGAGCAGTTCTTC. Translated, it gives CASSLNSGAYNEQFF.

This chain joins TRBV4-2 and TRBJ1-6, with D possibly matching TRBD1 (6 bases). Trimming removed 2 bases from V and 9 bases from J, with 20 bases in between. CDR3 length: 17 residues. Germline V gene sequence: CDR1 LGHNA, CDR2 YNFKEQ. CDR3 in amino acids: CASSQWERGAGGSPLHF. The CDR3, as DNA: TGTGCCAGCAGCCAATGGGAACGGGGGGCCGGTGGTTCACCCCTCCACTTT.

The chain joins TRBV5-1 to TRBJ1-2, with 7 bases fitting TRBD1. This CDR3 region has 15 residues. Germline values: CDR1 SGHRS, CDR2 YFSETQ. The J segment lost 2 bases and the V segment lost 4 bases, leaving 8 bases of the junction unmatched. CDR3 nucleotide sequence: TGCGCCAGCAGCCCGGAGGGACAGCAAAACTATGGCTACACCTTC. Its protein is CASSPEGQQNYGYTF.

The chain is built from TRBV29-1 and TRBJ2-2; no reliable D call. V was cut by 7 bases and J by 4 bases, with 13 bases left in between. CDR3 length: 13 amino acids. Germline V lookup: CDR1 SQVTM, CDR2 ANQGSEA. The CDR3 region has the DNA TGCAGCGCACAGAACAGCCCCACCGGGGAGCTGTTTTTT. Its translation: CSAQNSPTGELFF.

V and J are TRBV27 and TRBJ2-6, with D unresolved. The CDR3 is 15 residues long. CDR1 MNHEY and CDR2 SMNVEV come from the germline V gene (reference sequence). Trimming removed 6 bases at V and 4 bases at J, with 13 bases between. The CDR3 protein is CASSIRSGGANVLTF. CDR3 sequence (DNA): TGTGCCAGCAGCATCCGATCTGGCGGGGCCAACGTCCTGACTTTC.

The chain is built from TRBV27 and TRBJ2-7, with TRBD2 matching 10 bases. With 10 bases clipped from V and 7 bases from J, the junction kept 16 bases outside the gene matches. CDR3 size: 15 residues. Germline V gene sequence: CDR1 MNHEY, CDR2 SMNVEV (reference sequence). The CDR3 sequence: CATRVSGRSRREQYF. CDR3 nucleotides: TGTGCCACCCGGGTTAGCGGGAGGTCCAGGAGAGAGCAGTACTTC.